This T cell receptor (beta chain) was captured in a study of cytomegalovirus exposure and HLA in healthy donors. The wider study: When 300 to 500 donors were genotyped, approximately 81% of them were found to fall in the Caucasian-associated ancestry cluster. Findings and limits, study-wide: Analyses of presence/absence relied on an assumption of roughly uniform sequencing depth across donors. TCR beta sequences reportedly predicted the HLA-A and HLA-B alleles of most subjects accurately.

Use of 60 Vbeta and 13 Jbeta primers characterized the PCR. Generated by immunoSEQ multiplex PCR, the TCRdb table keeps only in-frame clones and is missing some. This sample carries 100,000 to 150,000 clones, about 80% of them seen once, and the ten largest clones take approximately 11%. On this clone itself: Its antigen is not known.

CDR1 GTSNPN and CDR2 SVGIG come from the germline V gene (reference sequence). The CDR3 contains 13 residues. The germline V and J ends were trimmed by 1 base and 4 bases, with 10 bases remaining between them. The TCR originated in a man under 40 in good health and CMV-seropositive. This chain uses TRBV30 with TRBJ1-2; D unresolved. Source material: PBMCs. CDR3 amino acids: CAWSGGGAYGYTF. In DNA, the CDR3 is TGTGCCTGGAGTGGCGGAGGAGCCTATGGCTACACCTTC.